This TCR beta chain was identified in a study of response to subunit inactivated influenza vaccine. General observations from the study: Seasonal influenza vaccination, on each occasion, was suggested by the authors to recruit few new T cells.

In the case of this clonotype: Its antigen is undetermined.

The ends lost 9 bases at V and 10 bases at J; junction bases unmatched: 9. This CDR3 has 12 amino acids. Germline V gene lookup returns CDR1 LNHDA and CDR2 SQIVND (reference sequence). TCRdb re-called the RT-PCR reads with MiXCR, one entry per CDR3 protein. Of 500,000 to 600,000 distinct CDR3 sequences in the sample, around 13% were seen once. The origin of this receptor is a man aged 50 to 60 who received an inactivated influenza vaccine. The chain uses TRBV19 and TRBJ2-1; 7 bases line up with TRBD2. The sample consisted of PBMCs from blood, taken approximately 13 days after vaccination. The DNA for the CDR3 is TGTGCCAGCGAGACTAGCCTCAGGGAGCAGTTCTTC. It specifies CASETSLREQFF.